This paragraph reports one TCR beta chain. Its antigen is unknown. TCRdb re-called the 5' RACE reads; every CDR3 protein appears as one record, without DNA. The sample totals 500,000 to 600,000 distinct CDR3 sequences; its top ten clones hold less than 4.5%. These data are taken from a study of T cells expressing NK-cell markers. Study-level information: Serological testing identified most of the eight sequenced donors as HCMV-seropositive and one as seronegative.

CDR3 size: 11 residues. General study findings and limits: In more than five donors, dominant CD3+CD56+NKG2C+ clones formed 1.0-7.0% of CD8+ cells. Leadership of the CD3+CD56-NKG2C+ fraction also belonged to these clonotypes in several donors.

Specimen: blood T cells: a sorted CD56 or NKG2C T cell subset, CD4+ or CD8+ T cells, or bulk PBMC T cells (not recorded which). The chain employs TRBV12-3 or TRBV12-4 and TRBJ2-5. The receptor was derived from a man between 18 and 35 years old in good health. The chain's CDR3 is CASGRHETQYF.